The 20 T cell receptor beta chains given below trace back to one sample, sequenced in a study of blood T cell repertoires in COVID-19. This table comes from immunoSEQ multiplex PCR, and its TCRdb copy is limited to in-frame clones, with some not included. The repertoire consists of approximately 150,000 clones, with around nine tenths occurring once and the leading ten covering around 5%. Sequenced: peripheral blood. The receptors here all came from a human donor in a cohort sampled during active COVID-19.

This clone has more than one count but fewer than ten. The chain combines TRBV11-3 with TRBJ1-6; the match to TRBD1 covers 9 bases. The CDR3 runs 13 residues. Germline CDR1 SGHNT, CDR2 YENEEA. V trimming: 5 bases; J trimming: 15 bases; junction bases outside the gene matches: 8. The CDR3 DNA reads TGTGCCAGCAGCCAGGACAGGGGACAACTCCTCCACTTT. Translation gives CASSQDRGQLLHF.

The rearrangement joins TRBV6-2 or TRBV6-3 to TRBJ2-3; a possible D gene is TRBD2 (5 bases). The CDR3 is made up of 14 amino acids. Deletions cut 0 bases from V and 3 bases from J, with 7 bases between. Germline V gene data show CDR1 as MNHEY and CDR2 as SVGEGT. The CDR3 is CASSYSRGTDTQYF. The CDR3 DNA reads as TGTGCCAGCAGTTACTCTCGGGGAACAGATACGCAGTATTTT.

The V call is TRBV9, the J call TRBJ2-2; TRBD2 matches at 7 bases. V was clipped by 0 bases and J by 5 bases; unmatched bases: 4. The germline V gene encodes CDR1 SGDLS and CDR2 YYNGEE. The CDR3 totals 15 residues. The CDR3: CASSVASGGTGELFF. The CDR3 DNA sequence: TGTGCCAGCAGCGTAGCATCGGGGGGAACCGGGGAGCTGTTTTTT.

V usage is TRBV6-2 or TRBV6-3 and J usage is TRBJ1-2, with D uncertain. The CDR3 has 16 amino acids. The germline gives CDR1 MNHEY, CDR2 SVGEGT. Trimming removed 0 bases from V and 4 bases from J, with 15 bases in between. As DNA, the CDR3 is TGTGCCAGCAGTTACTCGAGGGCAGGACCCGCCTATGGCTACACCTTC. It yields the protein CASSYSRAGPAYGYTF.

V gene TRBV27 combines with J gene TRBJ2-7; tentatively, D is TRBD2 (6 bases). The germline V gene encodes CDR1 MNHEY and CDR2 SMNVEV (reference sequence). The CDR3 is 14 residues long. Deletions cut 5 bases from V and 5 bases from J, with 16 bases between. In nucleotides, the CDR3 is TGTGCCAGCAGTCCCTATACGGGAGTTGACGAGCAGTACTTC. Residues: CASSPYTGVDEQYF.

This rearrangement joins TRBV5-6 to TRBJ2-3; D is undetermined. The germline V gene has CDR1 SGHDT and CDR2 YYEEEE. The CDR3 spans 14 residues. V was pared by 3 bases and J by 4 bases, with 12 bases between. CDR3 sequence reads: CASSSTSRADTQYF. The DNA for the CDR3 is TGTGCCAGCAGCTCGACCAGCCGGGCAGATACGCAGTATTTT.

J is TRBJ2-3 and V is TRBV24-1; 8 nucleotides align to TRBD2. The CDR3 sequence is 17 residues long. Germline CDR1 is KGHDR and CDR2 is SFDVKD. J was trimmed by 1 base and V by 7 bases; bases with no gene match: 12. The DNA for the CDR3 is TGTGCCACCAGCCTCGGGGGGGCGCCGGTTGGCACAGATACGCAGTATTTT. Its protein is CATSLGGAPVGTDTQYF.

The gene calls are TRBV5-1 and TRBJ1-2, with 8 bases aligning to TRBD1. The CDR3 runs 17 residues. V dropped 0 bases and J dropped 3; count of bases not matched to a gene: 10. Germline CDR1 is SGHRS and CDR2 is YFSETQ. Written as DNA, the CDR3 is TGCGCCAGCAGCTTGGATGAGACAGGGGCGCCCGACTATGGCTACACCTTC. Amino acid sequence: CASSLDETGAPDYGYTF.

V and J are TRBV7-9 and TRBJ1-1; TRBD1 matches at 7 bases. The CDR3 runs to 14 residues. Germline assignment: CDR1 SEHNR and CDR2 FQNEAQ (reference sequence). V dropped 2 bases and J dropped 6; count of bases not matched to a gene: 6. DNA for the CDR3: TGTGCCAGCAGCTTATTGACAGGGATGGCTGAAGCTTTCTTT. This gives the protein CASSLLTGMAEAFF.

This clone was observed a few times. The chain employs TRBV27 and TRBJ1-5; tentatively, D is TRBD1 (6 bases). Germline CDR1 and CDR2: MNHEY and SMNVEV (reference sequence). V gave up 4 bases and J gave up 7 bases, with 23 bases separating them. The CDR3 contains 17 residues. CDR3 sequence reads: CASSWYPNRVDGQPQHF. CDR3 DNA: TGTGCCAGCAGTTGGTACCCGAACAGGGTCGATGGGCAGCCCCAGCATTTT.

The chain links TRBV3-1 (or the pseudogene TRBV3-2) to TRBJ2-1, with 7 positions matching TRBD1. Unmatched junction bases numbered 18, after V lost 3 bases and J lost 4 bases. The CDR3 contains 19 residues. Germline V gene data show CDR1 as LGHDT and CDR2 as YNNKEL (reference sequence). The CDR3 bases are TGTGCCAGCAGCCAGCCCCGGGGACAGAAGGCGCGACGGTACAATGAGCAGTTCTTC. It specifies CASSQPRGQKARRYNEQFF.

V gene TRBV28 combines with J gene TRBJ2-7; 9 nucleotides agree with TRBD1. Unmatched junction bases numbered 7, after V lost 2 bases and J lost 5 bases. This CDR3 has 15 residues. CDR1 and CDR2 from the germline V gene are MDHEN and SYDVKM. DNA for the CDR3: TGTGCCAGCAGTTTACCGGGACAGGGTTTGAACGAGCAGTACTTC. It encodes CASSLPGQGLNEQYF.

This clone turned up a few times. V is TRBV5-4 and J is TRBJ1-1; 7 bases are a match to TRBD1. V was clipped by 2 bases and J by 0 bases; unmatched bases: 1. Germline-derived CDR1 and CDR2 are SGHNT and YYREEE (reference sequence). This CDR3 has 14 amino acids. The CDR3 nucleotides are TGTGCCAGCAGCTTAGGGGGCGTGAACACTGAAGCTTTCTTT. This codes for CASSLGGVNTEAFF.

This rearrangement joins TRBV30 to TRBJ1-2; D possibly corresponds to TRBD1 (5 bases). This CDR3 has 13 amino acids. V gave up 1 base and J gave up 6 bases, with 12 bases separating them. Germline V gives CDR1 GTSNPN, CDR2 SVGIG (reference sequence). The CDR3 nucleotides are TGTGCCTGGAGTGCATTGGGGCTGGATGGCTACACCTTC. This codes for CAWSALGLDGYTF.

In this sample, this clone turned up once. This sequence joins TRBV9 and TRBJ2-7, with D possibly matching TRBD2 (6 bases). The CDR3 has 14 residues. Trimming removed 3 bases from V and 2 bases from J, with 12 bases in between. CDR1 SGDLS and CDR2 YYNGEE come from the germline V gene. CDR3 coding DNA: TGTGCCAGCAGCGCCGGGACTCCAGCCTACGAGCAGTACTTC. Protein sequence: CASSAGTPAYEQYF. Complete variable domain (other parts from reference TRBV9 and TRBJ2-7): DSGVTQTPKHLITATGQRVTLRCSPRSGDLSVYWYQQSLDQGLQFLIQYYNGEERAKGNILERFSAQQFPDLHSELNLSSLELGDSALYFCASSAGTPAYEQYFGPGTRLTVT.

The rearrangement joins TRBV5-1 to TRBJ1-1; weak D call: TRBD1 (5 bases). Germline values: CDR1 SGHRS, CDR2 YFSETQ. There are 16 residues in the CDR3. Trimming took 0 bases from V and 0 from J, leaving 12 bases between them. The DNA of the CDR3 is TGCGCCAGCAGCTTGGCCCGTGGGGGGTTGAACACTGAAGCTTTCTTT. Its translation: CASSLARGGLNTEAFF. The variable domain in full, with the rest retrieved from reference TRBV5-1 and TRBJ1-1, is KAGVTQTPRYLIKTRGQQVTLSCSPISGHRSVSWYQQTPGQGLQFLFEYFSETQRNKGNFPGRFSGRQFSNSRSEMNVSTLELGDSALYLCASSLARGGLNTEAFFGQGTRLTVV.

Worth noting for this clone: A junction end diverges from the germline sequence, so it may reflect a read error. The V gene is TRBV12-3 or TRBV12-4, the J gene TRBJ2-1; maybe TRBD2 (6 bases). The CDR3 totals 12 residues. In nucleotides, the CDR3 is TGTGCCAGCAGCTCTACGGGACTTTCAATGGTCTTC. Protein sequence: CASSSTGLSMVF.

The V call is TRBV19, the J call TRBJ2-2; unclear D gene. Germline CDR1 and CDR2: LNHDA and SQIVND (reference sequence). The CDR3 contains 13 residues. Trimming stripped 5 bases from V and 2 bases from J, with 6 bases between. The CDR3 reads CASSVSNTGELFF. In DNA, the CDR3 is TGTGCCAGTAGTGTATCCAACACCGGGGAGCTGTTTTTT.

The J gene is TRBJ2-7, the V gene TRBV4-3; TRBD2 agrees at 7 bases. CDR3 length equals 16 residues. From germline, CDR1 is LGHNA and CDR2 YSLEER. V lost 0 bases, J lost 3 bases, and 8 bases stayed unmatched. The CDR3 DNA follows: TGCGCCAGCAGCCAAGATTGGAGCGGGGTGATCTACGAGCAGTACTTC. Protein sequence: CASSQDWSGVIYEQYF.

This sequence joins TRBV9 and TRBJ1-5; a possible D gene is TRBD1 (6 bases). Looked up from germline, CDR1 is SGDLS and CDR2 is YYNGEE. This CDR3 spans 18 amino acids. V lost 3 bases to trimming and J lost 4 bases, with 23 bases between them. The CDR3 sequence: CASSARVWGHGPNQPQHF. In DNA, the CDR3 is TGTGCCAGCAGCGCCCGAGTCTGGGGACACGGGCCGAATCAGCCCCAGCATTTT. Filled out from reference TRBV9 and TRBJ1-5, the complete variable domain reads DSGVTQTPKHLITATGQRVTLRCSPRSGDLSVYWYQQSLDQGLQFLIQYYNGEERAKGNILERFSAQQFPDLHSELNLSSLELGDSALYFCASSARVWGHGPNQPQHFGDGTRLSIL.